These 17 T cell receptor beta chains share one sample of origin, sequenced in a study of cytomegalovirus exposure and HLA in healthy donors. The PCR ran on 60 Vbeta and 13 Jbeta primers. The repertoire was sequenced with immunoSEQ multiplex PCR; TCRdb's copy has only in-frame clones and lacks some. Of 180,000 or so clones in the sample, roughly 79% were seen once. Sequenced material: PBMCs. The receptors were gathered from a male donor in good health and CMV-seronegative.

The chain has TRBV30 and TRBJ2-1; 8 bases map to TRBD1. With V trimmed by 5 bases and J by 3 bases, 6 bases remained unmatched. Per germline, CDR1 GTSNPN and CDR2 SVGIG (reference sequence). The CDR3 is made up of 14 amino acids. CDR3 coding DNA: TGTGCCTGGGCAGGGGGCGCGGGCTACAATGAGCAGTTCTTC. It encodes CAWAGGAGYNEQFF.

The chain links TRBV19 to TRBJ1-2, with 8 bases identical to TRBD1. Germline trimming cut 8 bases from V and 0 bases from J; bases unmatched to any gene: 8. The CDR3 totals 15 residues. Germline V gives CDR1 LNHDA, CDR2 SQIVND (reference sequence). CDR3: CASGDRSSANYGYTF. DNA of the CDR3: TGTGCCAGTGGGGACAGGTCTTCAGCTAACTATGGCTACACCTTC.

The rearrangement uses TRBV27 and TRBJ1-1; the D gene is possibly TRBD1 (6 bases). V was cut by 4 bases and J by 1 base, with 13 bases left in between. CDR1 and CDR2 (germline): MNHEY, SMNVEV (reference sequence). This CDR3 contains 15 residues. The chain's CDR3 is CASSWTWTENTEAFF. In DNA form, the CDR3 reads TGTGCCAGCAGTTGGACATGGACAGAGAACACTGAAGCTTTCTTT.

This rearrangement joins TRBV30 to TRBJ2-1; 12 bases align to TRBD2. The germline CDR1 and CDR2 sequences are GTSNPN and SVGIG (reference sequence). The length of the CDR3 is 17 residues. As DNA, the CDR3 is TGTGGCCTGGAATGGGCTAGCGGGAGGGGGCCCTACAATGAGCAGTTCTTC. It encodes CGLEWASGRGPYNEQFF.

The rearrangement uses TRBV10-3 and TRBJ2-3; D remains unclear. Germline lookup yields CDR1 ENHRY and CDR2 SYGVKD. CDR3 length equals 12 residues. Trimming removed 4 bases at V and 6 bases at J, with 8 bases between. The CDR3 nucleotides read TGTGCCATCAGTGTTAGTGAGGATACGCAGTATTTT. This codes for CAISVSEDTQYF.

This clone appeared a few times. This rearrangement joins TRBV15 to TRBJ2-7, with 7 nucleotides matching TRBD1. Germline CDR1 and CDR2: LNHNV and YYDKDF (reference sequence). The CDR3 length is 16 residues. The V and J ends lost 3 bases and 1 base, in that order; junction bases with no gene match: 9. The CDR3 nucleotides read TGTGCCACCAGCAGCCCCAACCGGGACAGTTCCTACGAGCAGTACTTC. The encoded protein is CATSSPNRDSSYEQYF.

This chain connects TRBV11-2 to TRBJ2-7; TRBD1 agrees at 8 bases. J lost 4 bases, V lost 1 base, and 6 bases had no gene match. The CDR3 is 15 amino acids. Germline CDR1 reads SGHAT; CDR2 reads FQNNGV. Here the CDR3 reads CASSLVGQGGYEQYF. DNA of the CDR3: TGTGCCAGCAGCTTAGTCGGACAGGGAGGTTACGAGCAGTACTTC.

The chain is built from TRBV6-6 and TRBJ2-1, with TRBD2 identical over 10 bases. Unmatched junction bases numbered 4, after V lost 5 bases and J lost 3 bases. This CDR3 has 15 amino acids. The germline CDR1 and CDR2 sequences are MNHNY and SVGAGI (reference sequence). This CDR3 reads CASSLAGALYNEQFF. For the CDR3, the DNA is TGTGCCAGCAGTCTAGCGGGGGCCCTCTACAATGAGCAGTTCTTC.

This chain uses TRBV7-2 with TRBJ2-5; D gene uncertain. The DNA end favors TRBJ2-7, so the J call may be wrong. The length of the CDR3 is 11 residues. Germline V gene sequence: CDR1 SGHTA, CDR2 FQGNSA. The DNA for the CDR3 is TGTGCCAGCAGCTTAACTCTCGAGCAGTACTTC. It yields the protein CASSLTLEQYF.

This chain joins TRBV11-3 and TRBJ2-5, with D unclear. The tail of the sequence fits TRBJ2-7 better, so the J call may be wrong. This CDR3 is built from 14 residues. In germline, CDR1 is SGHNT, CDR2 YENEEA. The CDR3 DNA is TGTGCCAGCAGCGCGCACGGCGAGCTAAGCGAGCAGTACTTC. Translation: CASSAHGELSEQYF.

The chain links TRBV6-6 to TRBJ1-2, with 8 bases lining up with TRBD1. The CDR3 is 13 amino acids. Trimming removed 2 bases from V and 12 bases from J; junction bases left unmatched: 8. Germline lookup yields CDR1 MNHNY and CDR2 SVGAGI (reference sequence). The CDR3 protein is CASSYAGTGRDTF. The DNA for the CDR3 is TGTGCCAGCAGTTACGCCGGGACAGGCCGGGACACCTTC.

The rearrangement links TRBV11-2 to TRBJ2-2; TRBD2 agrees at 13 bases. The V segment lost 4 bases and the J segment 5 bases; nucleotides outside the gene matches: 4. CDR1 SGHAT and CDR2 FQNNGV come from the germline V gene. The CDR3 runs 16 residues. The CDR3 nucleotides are TGTGCCAGCAGCTCTCGGACTAGCGGGGGAACCGGGGAGCTGTTTTTT. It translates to CASSSRTSGGTGELFF.

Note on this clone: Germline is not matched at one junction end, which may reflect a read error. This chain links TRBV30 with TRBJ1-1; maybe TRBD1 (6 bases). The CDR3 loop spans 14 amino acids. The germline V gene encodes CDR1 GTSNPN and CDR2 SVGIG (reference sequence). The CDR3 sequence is CAWIGRVGDTEAFF. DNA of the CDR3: TGTGCCTGGATAGGGCGGGTAGGGGACACCGAAGCTTTCTTT.

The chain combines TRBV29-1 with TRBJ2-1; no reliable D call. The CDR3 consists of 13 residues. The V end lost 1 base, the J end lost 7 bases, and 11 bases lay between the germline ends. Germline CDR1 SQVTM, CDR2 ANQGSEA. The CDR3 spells CSVEVNSRNEQFF. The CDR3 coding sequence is TGCAGCGTTGAAGTGAACAGCCGGAATGAGCAGTTCTTC.

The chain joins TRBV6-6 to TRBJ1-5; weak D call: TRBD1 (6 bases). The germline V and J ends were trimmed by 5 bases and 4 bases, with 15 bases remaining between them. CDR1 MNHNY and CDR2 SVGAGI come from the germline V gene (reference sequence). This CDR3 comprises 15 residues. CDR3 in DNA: TGTGCCAGCAGTATTTTAGGGGGGGGGAATCAGCCCCAGCATTTT. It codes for CASSILGGGNQPQHF.

DNA of the CDR3: TGTGCCAGCAGTTCGATGCCGGGACTATACAATGAGCAGTTCTTC. This codes for CASSSMPGLYNEQFF. V is TRBV28 and J is TRBJ2-1, with 7 bases that match TRBD2. There are 15 residues in the CDR3. Germline CDR1 and CDR2: MDHEN and SYDVKM. V shed 4 bases and J 4 bases; nucleotides not matched to a gene: 7.

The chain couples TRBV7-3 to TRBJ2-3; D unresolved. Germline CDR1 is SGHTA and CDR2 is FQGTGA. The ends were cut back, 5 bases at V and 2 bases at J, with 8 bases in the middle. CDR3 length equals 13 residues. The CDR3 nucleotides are TGTGCCAGCAGCCCCCCCTCCACAGATACGCAGTATTTT. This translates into CASSPPSTDTQYF.